This T cell receptor (beta chain) originates from a study of cytomegalovirus exposure and HLA in healthy donors. A note on this clone: Its antigen is undetermined.

The germline gives CDR1 SGHTA, CDR2 FQGNSA. The CDR3 length is 15 residues. V was clipped by 0 bases and J by 4 bases; unmatched bases: 2. 13 Jbeta primers and 60 Vbeta primers were used for the PCR. Source study methods: An analysis performed later counted around 80 million unique TCR beta chains (approximately 12 million of them shared). The assay was immunoSEQ multiplex PCR, and TCRdb's table has in-frame clones only and misses some. The V and J calls and clone size are taken from that table; D and trimming were inferred from the DNA. Here the sample spans around 57,000 clones, more than 80% being singletons. Whole-study findings and limits: Later analysis indicated greater clonal expansion among HLA-associated TCR beta chains than among equally common other chains. A later look showed TCR association rates differing by HLA locus, highest for DRB1 and lowest for HLA-C.

This TCR derives from a man aged 30 to 45 in good health and CMV-seropositive. V usage is TRBV7-2 and J usage is TRBJ2-2; TRBD2 agrees at 7 bases. The material sequenced was PBMCs. DNA of the CDR3: TGTGCCAGCAGCTTAGCGCGGGAGAGCACCGGGGAGCTGTTTTTT. Protein: CASSLARESTGELFF.